A selection of T cell receptor beta chains follows, all from one sample in a study of shared clonotypes between healthy human individuals. Profiled with immunoSEQ multiplex PCR; TCRdb holds only in-frame clones, not every one. The sample consists of around 2.1 million clones, more than 85% of them appearing once. The sequencing input was naive CD8+ T cells from PBMCs. Source of these receptors: a man in his late teens or twenties in good health. Some clones in this sample may be carry-over from other donors' samples. Both conserved end residues are part of each CDR3. Each record gives: D gene, J gene, clone size, V gene, CDR3 DNA, CDR3 protein. The D gene is left open where the match is weak. Where a row states a size, it is once, few, many or the class of an expanded clone; other rows omit it.

D: TRBD2
J: TRBJ2-1
size: -
V: TRBV28
DNA: TGTGCCAGCAACCTAGCGGGAACCTACAATGAGCAGTTCTTC
CDR3: CASNLAGTYNEQFF

D: -
J: TRBJ2-1
size: -
V: TRBV11-2
DNA: TGTGCCAGCAGCTTAGACGGGCCGCAGTTCTTC
CDR3: CASSLDGPQFF

D: -
J: TRBJ2-7
size: once
V: TRBV6-5
DNA: TGTGCCAGCAGTTACGGGGACCGAGGGTACGAGCAGTACTTC
CDR3: CASSYGDRGYEQYF

D: TRBD1
J: TRBJ1-2
size: -
V: TRBV7-2
DNA: TGTGCCAGCAGCACAAGAACCGGGACAGGGGATCTCAACTATGGCTACACCTTC
CDR3: CASSTRTGTGDLNYGYTF

D: -
J: TRBJ2-7
size: -
V: TRBV27
DNA: TGTGCCAGCAGTTTATCTGGGGCTTTCTACGAGCAGTACTTC
CDR3: CASSLSGAFYEQYF

D: -
J: TRBJ2-6
size: -
V: TRBV19
DNA: TGTGCCAGCCGAGCTGGGGCCAACGTCCTGACTTTC
CDR3: CASRAGANVLTF

D: -
J: TRBJ1-1
size: -
V: TRBV29-1
DNA: TGCAGCGTTGTGGTGGCGGGGAGCCTGAACACTGAAGCTTTCTTT
CDR3: CSVVVAGSLNTEAFF

D: -
J: TRBJ2-1
size: -
V: TRBV28
DNA: TGTGCCAGCAGTCCTTTGGCGGAAAGCTCCTACAATGAGCAGTTCTTC
CDR3: CASSPLAESSYNEQFF

D: TRBD2
J: TRBJ2-7
size: -
V: TRBV27
DNA: TGTGCCAGCAGTTCGGACGGGGGGGCCTACGAGCAGTACTTC
CDR3: CASSSDGGAYEQYF

D: TRBD1
J: TRBJ2-7
size: -
V: TRBV27
DNA: TGTGCCAGCAGTTTGGGGACAGGACCTTACGAGCAGTACTTC
CDR3: CASSLGTGPYEQYF

D: TRBD1
J: TRBJ2-3
size: -
V: TRBV27
DNA: TGTGCCAGCAGTACCCGACAGGGTCCTGGCACAGATACGCAGTATTTT
CDR3: CASSTRQGPGTDTQYF

D: -
J: TRBJ2-1
size: -
V: TRBV27
DNA: TGTGCCAGCAGTTATGAACGGGGCCTCCGGGGCGAGGAGCAGTTCTTC
CDR3: CASSYERGLRGEEQFF

D: -
J: TRBJ2-1
size: -
V: TRBV10-3
DNA: TGTGCCATCAGTGAGCCTAGCTTGGTGGGCAATGAGCAGTTCTTC
CDR3: CAISEPSLVGNEQFF

D: -
J: TRBJ1-2
size: -
V: TRBV27
DNA: TGTGCCAGCAGGTCGTTAAATGGCTACACCTTC
CDR3: CASRSLNGYTF

D: TRBD1
J: TRBJ1-2
size: -
V: TRBV7-9
DNA: TGTGCCAGCAGCTTAGGTCACAGGGGCCCCAATGGCTACACCTTC
CDR3: CASSLGHRGPNGYTF

D: -
J: TRBJ1-1
size: -
V: TRBV5-1
DNA: TGCGCCAGCAGCTTAGCCCCCTTCGAGAACACTGAAGCTTTCTTT
CDR3: CASSLAPFENTEAFF

D: -
J: TRBJ2-5
size: -
V: TRBV7-9
DNA: TGTGCCAGCAGCTTAGGGTCCGACCCGAGACGGACCCAGTACTTC
CDR3: CASSLGSDPRRTQYF

D: TRBD1
J: TRBJ2-7
size: -
V: TRBV7-9
DNA: TGTGCCAGCAGCTACGTTCCGGGACAGGGGCTTAACGAGCAGTACTTC
CDR3: CASSYVPGQGLNEQYF

D: -
J: TRBJ2-2
size: -
V: TRBV11-2
DNA: TGTGCCAGCAGCTACCCGACAAGCGCGAACACCGGGGAGCTGTTTTTT
CDR3: CASSYPTSANTGELFF

D: -
J: TRBJ1-2
size: -
V: TRBV19
DNA: TGTGCCAGTGAAACTACCTATGGCTACACCTTC
CDR3: CASETTYGYTF

D: TRBD2
J: TRBJ2-1
size: -
V: TRBV7-3
DNA: TGTGCCAGCAGCGCGACTAGCGGGAGGAGTCATGAGCAGTTCTTC
CDR3: CASSATSGRSHEQFF

D: -
J: TRBJ2-7
size: -
V: TRBV5-4
DNA: TGTGCCAGCAGCTCGTGGCCAGGGACCCACGAGCAGTACTTC
CDR3: CASSSWPGTHEQYF

D: -
J: TRBJ2-5
size: -
V: TRBV11-2
DNA: TGTGCCAGCAGCTTAGAAGGGGCAGAAGAGACCCAGTACTTC
CDR3: CASSLEGAEETQYF

D: TRBD1
J: TRBJ2-2
size: -
V: TRBV5-5
DNA: TGTGCCAGCAGCCCGCCGGGACAGGGAGGCACCGGGGAGCTGTTTTTT
CDR3: CASSPPGQGGTGELFF

D: TRBD1
J: TRBJ2-7
size: -
V: TRBV28
DNA: TGTGCCAGCAGTTTATGGGCCGGGACAGGGGTGCCGGAGCAGTACTTC
CDR3: CASSLWAGTGVPEQYF

D: -
J: TRBJ1-1
size: -
V: TRBV6-5
DNA: TGTGCCAGCAAGAAAGGGTCGGGAGCTTTCTTT
CDR3: CASKKGSGAFF

D: -
J: TRBJ2-1
size: -
V: TRBV7-9
DNA: TGTGCCAGCAGCTTTTTCATAGGGGATCACTCCTACAATGAGCAGTTCTTC
CDR3: CASSFFIGDHSYNEQFF

D: -
J: TRBJ2-3
size: -
V: TRBV27
DNA: TGTGCCAGCAGTTCACAGCGGGCAGATACGCAGTATTTT
CDR3: CASSSQRADTQYF

D: -
J: TRBJ1-1
size: -
V: TRBV4-3
DNA: TGCGCCAGCAGCCAAGATGCCCCCGGGTGGGAAAGGGACACTGAAGCTTTCTTT
CDR3: CASSQDAPGWERDTEAFF